This T cell receptor beta chain appears in the sequencing data of a study of response to subunit inactivated influenza vaccine. V dropped 5 bases and J dropped 2 bases, with 13 bases sitting between them. The CDR3 runs to 16 residues. Germline V CDR1 and CDR2: SEHNR, FQNEAQ (reference sequence). With regard to this clonotype: Its antigen is not identified.

TCRdb reprocessed the RT-PCR reads via MiXCR and lists one record per CDR3 protein. The table lists some 180,000 distinct CDR3 sequences, roughly 8.7% of them singletons. General study results and limits: After each seasonal influenza vaccination, few new T cells are recruited, the authors suggested.

The TCR originated in a man aged 45-65 years who received an inactivated influenza vaccine. Sample: non-naive T cells sorted from PBMCs, taken on the day of vaccination. This chain links TRBV7-9 with TRBJ2-6; D gene uncertain. In DNA, the CDR3 is TGTGCCAGCAGCCGAAGTCTCATCCCTGGGGCCAACGTCCTGACTTTC. Translated: CASSRSLIPGANVLTF.